The 17 T cell receptor beta chains in this list originate from one sample, sequenced in a study of OX40 agonist ivuxolimab in advanced cancers. The receptor library was made with the immunoSEQ multiplex PCR assay. Drawn from immuneACCESS, this table holds only the in-frame rearrangements with V and J called that TCRdb kept. Clones are partly lost; checked studies trace under half to an unresolved V gene and leave the rest unexplained. The sample yields more than 80,000 clones; roughly 87% were counted once. The top ten hold approximately 1.5% of the sample. This sample comprised CD4+ or CD8+ T cells sorted from blood, obtained in a trial of the OX40 agonist ivuxolimab. Receptor source: an adult with an advanced solid tumor such as melanoma, head and neck, liver or kidney cancer.

The V call is TRBV7-2, the J call TRBJ2-1; 8 bases match TRBD2. Trimming removed 5 bases from V and 9 bases from J; junction bases left unmatched: 12. This CDR3 contains 15 residues. The germline V gene encodes CDR1 SGHTA and CDR2 FQGNSA. Here the CDR3 DNA reads TGTGCCAGCAGCCTACAGGGCGGGAGGACGGGTGAGCAGTTCTTC. This codes for CASSLQGGRTGEQFF.

The chain combines TRBV7-2 with TRBJ2-3; the match to TRBD2 covers 10 bases. Germline values: CDR1 SGHTA, CDR2 FQGNSA. This CDR3 comprises 14 residues. V lost 5 bases, J lost 4 bases, and 3 bases stayed unmatched. CDR3 DNA sequence: TGTGCCAGCAGCGTAACTAGCGGGGCAGATACGCAGTATTTT. Residues: CASSVTSGADTQYF.

The chain combines TRBV4-1 with TRBJ2-3; 12 positions match TRBD2. The V gene end was trimmed by 2 bases and the J gene end by 1 base; junction bases not matched to a gene: 16. This CDR3 has 21 amino acids. Germline values: CDR1 MGHRA, CDR2 YSYEKL. The CDR3 protein is CASSQSSGREAVAFGTDTQYF. The CDR3 bases are TGCGCCAGCAGCCAATCTAGCGGGAGGGAGGCAGTCGCCTTCGGCACAGATACGCAGTATTTT.

The DNA for the CDR3 is TGTGCCAGCAGCCCCGGGGGGCCTGTATTGGGGGGTGAGCAGTTCTTC. This encodes CASSPGGPVLGGEQFF. This chain joins TRBV11-2 and TRBJ2-1; the D gene is possibly TRBD2 (7 bases). V lost 5 bases to trimming and J lost 9 bases, with 23 bases between them. Germline CDR1 is SGHAT and CDR2 is FQNNGV. The CDR3 extends over 16 amino acids.

This chain uses TRBV5-6 with TRBJ1-6, with 10 nucleotides matching TRBD1. CDR1 SGHDT and CDR2 YYEEEE come from the germline V gene. V was pared by 3 bases and J by 8 bases, with 8 bases of the junction left unmatched. There are 16 residues in the CDR3. CDR3: CASSSAGQGMDSPLHF. Here the CDR3 DNA reads TGTGCCAGCAGCTCGGCGGGACAGGGGATGGATTCACCCCTCCACTTT.

The rearrangement uses TRBV19 and TRBJ1-5; the D gene is possibly TRBD1 (6 bases). The CDR3 is 16 residues long. The V gene's germline CDR1 is LNHDA and CDR2 SQIVND (reference sequence). Deletions cut 1 base from V and 2 bases from J, with 12 bases between. CDR3 nucleotide sequence: TGTGCCAGTAGTATAGCGGGGGGCCGAGGCAATCAGCCCCAGCATTTT. It translates to CASSIAGGRGNQPQHF.

This clone was seen a handful of times. V gene TRBV10-3 combines with J gene TRBJ1-3; D gene unclear. The CDR3 runs to 12 residues. Trimming pared 4 bases from V and 4 bases from J, leaving 5 bases between. The germline V gene encodes CDR1 ENHRY and CDR2 SYGVKD. The CDR3: CAISGGGNTIYF. CDR3 nucleotides: TGTGCCATCAGTGGGGGAGGAAACACCATATATTTT.

V and J are TRBV7-9 and TRBJ2-3; the D gene is possibly TRBD1 (5 bases). CDR1 and CDR2 (germline): SEHNR, FQNEAQ (reference sequence). V lost 4 bases and J 3 bases, leaving 11 bases between the germline ends. The length of the CDR3 is 14 residues. The CDR3 protein is CASSSSKGTDTQYF. The CDR3 DNA sequence: TGTGCCAGCAGCTCGAGTAAGGGGACAGATACGCAGTATTTT.

Of note for this clone: An end of the junction does not agree with germline; a read error may underlie this. This chain joins TRBV10-1 and TRBJ2-1; 13 bases agree with TRBD2. CDR1 and CDR2 (germline): WNHNN, SYGVQD (reference sequence). This CDR3 is built from 12 residues. CDR3 sequence reads: CASSGTSGTKLF. CDR3 coding DNA: TGCGCCAGCAGCGGGACTAGCGGGACTAAGCTCTTC.

The chain is built from TRBV7-8 and TRBJ1-4; D uncertain. The CDR3 totals 13 residues. Germline lookup yields CDR1 SGHVS and CDR2 FQNEAQ. Trimming left V 2 bases short and J 6 bases short, with 7 bases between. As DNA, the CDR3 is TGTGCCAGCAGCTTATACCCGGATGAAAAACTGTTTTTT. Amino acids: CASSLYPDEKLFF.

A word on this clone: One end of the junction is discordant with germline, which a read error may explain. DNA for the CDR3: TGTGCCAGCTGGGGTCGACGGATAAGAGAGGCCCAGTACTTC. This codes for CASWGRRIREAQYF. The rearrangement joins TRBV6-5 to TRBJ2-5; D is undetermined. Germline V lookup: CDR1 MNHEY, CDR2 SVGAGI. CDR3 size: 14 residues.

The chain combines TRBV30 with TRBJ1-2; D ambiguous. V lost 0 bases and J 1 base, leaving 6 bases between the germline ends. Germline CDR1 GTSNPN, CDR2 SVGIG (reference sequence). This CDR3 comprises 13 residues. The DNA of the CDR3 is TGTGCCTGGAGTGTTGCTGTTAACTATGGCTACACCTTC. It encodes CAWSVAVNYGYTF.

The gene calls are TRBV7-2 and TRBJ1-5; 8 nucleotides align to TRBD1. V dropped 5 bases and J dropped 0; count of bases not matched to a gene: 3. The CDR3 runs to 15 residues. The V gene's germline CDR1 is SGHTA and CDR2 FQGNSA. The CDR3 sequence is CASSLGQGSNQPQHF. CDR3 coding DNA: TGTGCCAGCAGCCTCGGACAGGGTAGCAATCAGCCCCAGCATTTT.

This clone occurred a few times. Additional DNA sequences in this sample encode the identical CDR3. The genes are TRBV6-5 and TRBJ2-3, with 7 bases identical to TRBD1. The CDR3 is made up of 12 amino acids. Germline V gene lookup returns CDR1 MNHEY and CDR2 SVGAGI. V was clipped by 6 bases and J by 5 bases; unmatched bases: 2. CDR3 sequence reads: CASRHRGDTQYF. In nucleotides, the CDR3 is TGTGCCAGCAGGCACAGGGGAGATACGCAGTATTTT.

The chain links TRBV7-2 to TRBJ1-3; no clear D. Trimming pared 5 bases from V and 0 bases from J, leaving 11 bases between. There are 15 residues in the CDR3. Germline loops: CDR1 SGHTA, CDR2 FQGNSA. The CDR3 spells CASSLRVHSGNTIYF. The CDR3, as DNA: TGTGCCAGCAGCCTCCGGGTTCACTCTGGAAACACCATATATTTT. The complete variable domain, with remaining parts taken from reference TRBV7-2 and TRBJ1-3, reads GAGVSQSPSNKVTEKGKDVELRCDPISGHTALYWYRQSLGQGLEFLIYFQGNSAPDKSGLPSDRFSAERTGGSVSTLTIQRTQQEDSAVYLCASSLRVHSGNTIYFGEGSWLTVV.

This clone was found once. The chain links TRBV9 to TRBJ1-4; 10 bases match TRBD1. The CDR3 is 15 amino acids. Per germline, CDR1 SGDLS and CDR2 YYNGEE. V shed 4 bases, J shed 10 bases, and the junction held 10 bases outside the gene matches. The CDR3 is CASSPSTGGEGKLFF. CDR3 bases: TGTGCCAGCAGCCCATCGACAGGGGGCGAGGGAAAACTGTTTTTT. The variable domain in full, with the rest retrieved from reference TRBV9 and TRBJ1-4, is DSGVTQTPKHLITATGQRVTLRCSPRSGDLSVYWYQQSLDQGLQFLIQYYNGEERAKGNILERFSAQQFPDLHSELNLSSLELGDSALYFCASSPSTGGEGKLFFGSGTQLSVL.

The genes are TRBV2 and TRBJ2-2, with 12 bases aligning to TRBD2. Germline assignment: CDR1 SNHLY and CDR2 FYNNEI. This CDR3 contains 15 residues. V trimming: 7 bases; J trimming: 6 bases; junction bases outside the gene matches: 6. The CDR3 here is CASNEGLAGAGELFF. Written as DNA, the CDR3 is TGTGCCAGCAATGAGGGACTAGCGGGCGCCGGGGAGCTGTTTTTT.